This TCR beta chain originates from a study of blood T cell repertoires in COVID-19. Here immunoSEQ multiplex PCR was the method, and the copy in TCRdb shows in-frame clones only, minus some. Here the sample spans 100,000 or so clones, roughly 79% being singletons. Trimming left V 7 bases short and J 3 bases short, with 15 bases between. This CDR3 has 14 amino acids. Per germline, CDR1 ENHRY and CDR2 SYGVKD. The TCR sequence derives from a woman between 65 and 79 years old with acute or convalescent COVID-19. The specimen was peripheral blood. The chain employs TRBV10-3 and TRBJ1-1, with D unresolved. CDR3 loop: CAITSRTTDTEAFF. The DNA for the CDR3 is TGTGCCATCACCAGTAGGACTACGGACACTGAAGCTTTCTTT.